This TCR beta chain came from a study of cytomegalovirus exposure and HLA in healthy donors. Study-wide points: The study recorded about 160 TCR beta chains that were cytomegalovirus-associated. Immune exposure information comprised only CMV serostatus.

This CDR3 spans 14 amino acids. The V gene's germline CDR1 is LNHDA and CDR2 SQIVND (reference sequence). J was trimmed by 6 bases and V by 9 bases; bases with no gene match: 9. The donors were healthy bone marrow donors. On this clone itself: Its target is not known.

The PCR used 60 Vbeta and 13 Jbeta primers. Method: immunoSEQ multiplex PCR; TCRdb's copy keeps in-frame clones and lacks some. This table holds over 200,000 clones, roughly 80% found once. This TCR came from a male donor in good health and CMV-seronegative. The J gene is TRBJ1-5, the V gene TRBV19, with 9 bases lining up with TRBD1. The specimen was PBMCs. The CDR3 reads CASREGQGPQPQHF. CDR3 nucleotide sequence: TGTGCCAGCCGGGAAGGACAGGGGCCTCAGCCCCAGCATTTT.